A single sample is the source of the 18 T cell receptor beta chains below, sequenced in a study of shared clonotypes between healthy human individuals. The data were produced by immunoSEQ multiplex PCR, yet TCRdb's version contains in-frame clones alone and is incomplete. The sample lists roughly 770,000 clones, around 96% occurring once. As defined, naive CD8 cells were CD45RO-negative and positively selected for CCR7, with terminally differentiated effector memory CD45RA+ cells excluded. The material sequenced was naive CD8+ T cells sorted from blood. Receptors originate from a man aged 30 to 45 in good health.

The rearrangement uses TRBV10-1 and TRBJ2-7; D is perhaps TRBD2 (6 bases). The germline CDR1 and CDR2 sequences are WNHNN and SYGVQD (reference sequence). This CDR3 spans 15 amino acids. Trimming shortened V by 3 bases and J by 8 bases, and 20 bases separated the two germline ends. The CDR3 bases are TGCGCCAGCAGTGACCGACTAGGGGATCCGGGGCAGCAGTACTTC. The encoded protein is CASSDRLGDPGQQYF.

The V gene is TRBV27, the J gene TRBJ2-1, with 13 bases fitting TRBD2. CDR3 length: 15 residues. The V and J ends lost 5 bases and 9 bases, in that order; junction bases with no gene match: 7. Germline V CDR1 and CDR2: MNHEY, SMNVEV (reference sequence). For the CDR3, the DNA is TGTGCCAGCAGTCCCGGACTAGCGGGAGCCCTTGAGCAGTTCTTC. Residues: CASSPGLAGALEQFF.

The chain joins TRBV29-1 to TRBJ1-2; D might be TRBD1 (5 bases). V was cut by 6 bases and J by 5 bases, with 16 bases left in between. The CDR3 is made up of 13 amino acids. CDR1 is SQVTM and CDR2 is ANQGSEA in the germline V gene. The CDR3 sequence: CSVGTQGKYGYTF. CDR3 in DNA: TGCAGCGTCGGTACGCAGGGAAAATATGGCTACACCTTC.

This chain uses TRBV27 with TRBJ2-7; D perhaps matches TRBD1 (6 bases). The germline CDR1 and CDR2 sequences are MNHEY and SMNVEV (reference sequence). The CDR3 loop spans 13 amino acids. Trimming left V 6 bases short and J 6 bases short, with 15 bases between. The CDR3, as DNA: TGTGCCAGCAGGACAGGCCAAAACTTCGAGCAGTACTTC. Protein product: CASRTGQNFEQYF.

The chain carries TRBV27 and TRBJ2-1; TRBD1 matches 11 bases. CDR1 MNHEY and CDR2 SMNVEV come from the germline V gene (reference sequence). V gave up 4 bases and J gave up 8 bases; unmatched junction bases: 4. The CDR3 extends over 14 amino acids. DNA of the CDR3: TGTGCCAGCAGTTCGGGACAGGGGGTGGATGAGCAGTTCTTC. It codes for CASSSGQGVDEQFF.

This clone is a singleton in its sample. This chain joins TRBV6-1 and TRBJ2-7; TRBD1 matches at 10 bases. With V trimmed by 1 base and J by 4 bases, 10 bases remained unmatched. Per the germline V gene, CDR1 is MNHNS and CDR2 is SASEGT. The CDR3 runs 17 residues. CDR3 in DNA: TGTGCCAGCAGTGAAGTCTCGGGATGGACAGGGGGTTACGAGCAGTACTTC. Its translation is CASSEVSGWTGGYEQYF.

This clone has a single count. The chain recombines TRBV6-1 with TRBJ2-7; D remains unclear. With 3 bases removed from V and 9 bases from J, the gap between germline ends came to 12 bases. The CDR3 is made up of 12 amino acids. Looked up from germline, CDR1 is MNHNS and CDR2 is SASEGT. DNA for the CDR3: TGTGCCAGCAGTGATCAACCCCTAGGGCAGTACTTC. As protein: CASSDQPLGQYF.

The genes are TRBV4-1 and TRBJ1-5; no clear D. The length of the CDR3 is 13 residues. V was trimmed by 2 bases and J by 7 bases, leaving 9 bases between them. CDR1 and CDR2 from the germline V gene are MGHRA and YSYEKL. CDR3 nucleotide sequence: TGCGCCAGCAGCCAAATCCTTAAGCAGCCCCAGCATTTT. This encodes CASSQILKQPQHF.

The rearrangement joins TRBV5-4 to TRBJ2-2, with 11 nucleotides matching TRBD2. The CDR3 covers 16 residues. Germline CDR1 is SGHNT and CDR2 is YYREEE (reference sequence). The J segment lost 3 bases and the V segment lost 4 bases, leaving 5 bases of the junction unmatched. DNA of the CDR3: TGTGCCAGCAGCCCCCAACTAGCGGGAGACACCGGGGAGCTGTTTTTT. Translating it yields CASSPQLAGDTGELFF.

The chain is built from TRBV11-2 and TRBJ1-2, with D possibly being TRBD1 (5 bases). V was cut by 5 bases and J by 10 bases, with 29 bases left in between. The V gene's germline CDR1 is SGHAT and CDR2 FQNNGV. The CDR3 covers 17 residues. The CDR3 DNA is TGTGCCAGCAGCGTCACCCTGGGGGAGCCGGACACATCGGTCTACACCTTC. Its protein is CASSVTLGEPDTSVYTF.

The rearrangement links TRBV10-2 to TRBJ1-5; D ambiguous. V lost 0 bases and J 2 bases, leaving 8 bases between the germline ends. The CDR3 extends over 15 amino acids. Germline CDR1 and CDR2: WSHSY and SAAADI. CDR3 coding DNA: TGCGCCAGCAGTGAGTCCGGACCCCGCAATCAGCCCCAGCATTTT. Translating it yields CASSESGPRNQPQHF.

The V and J genes are TRBV5-1 and TRBJ1-2, with D uncertain. The CDR3 runs 15 residues. The V and J ends lost 0 bases and 0 bases respectively, with 9 bases between them. Germline loops: CDR1 SGHRS, CDR2 YFSETQ. The CDR3 spells CASSLDTATNYGYTF. The CDR3 DNA sequence: TGCGCCAGCAGCTTGGATACGGCTACTAACTATGGCTACACCTTC.

This chain uses TRBV7-9 with TRBJ2-1; TRBD2 aligns across 8 bases. J gave up 2 bases and V 5 bases, and 5 bases lay outside the gene matches. Germline V gene sequence: CDR1 SEHNR, CDR2 FQNEAQ (reference sequence). CDR3 length: 15 residues. CDR3 sequence (DNA): TGTGCCAGCAGCCAGCCGGGACTAGCCTACAATGAGCAGTTCTTC. Residues: CASSQPGLAYNEQFF.

The CDR3 DNA is TGTGCCAGCAGTTTATCGGTATGGGGGGAGGAAGAGACCCAGTACTTC. Its protein product is CASSLSVWGEEETQYF. V is TRBV27 and J is TRBJ2-5, with a weak D call TRBD2 (6 bases). CDR1 is MNHEY and CDR2 is SMNVEV in the germline V gene (reference sequence). This CDR3 contains 16 residues. Trimming shortened V by 0 bases and J by 3 bases, and 14 bases separated the two germline ends.

The V gene is TRBV14, the J gene TRBJ2-7, with unresolved D. V dropped 1 base and J dropped 2 bases, with 9 bases sitting between them. Germline lookup yields CDR1 SGHDN and CDR2 FVKESK. This CDR3 region has 14 residues. The CDR3 coding sequence is TGTGCCAGCAGCCAAGGGAGACAACCCTACGAGCAGTACTTC. Its protein product is CASSQGRQPYEQYF.

DNA of the CDR3: TGTGCCAGCAGTGAATTGCAGGGTCATGAGCAGTTCTTC. Protein sequence: CASSELQGHEQFF. This chain joins TRBV6-1 and TRBJ2-1; D perhaps matches TRBD1 (5 bases). Germline V gene lookup returns CDR1 MNHNS and CDR2 SASEGT. The germline V and J ends were trimmed by 2 bases and 8 bases, with 10 bases remaining between them. The CDR3 sequence is 13 residues long.

This chain joins TRBV29-1 and TRBJ2-7, with D perhaps assigned TRBD1 or TRBD2 (5 bases each). This CDR3 comprises 12 residues. Trimming pared 7 bases from V and 0 bases from J, leaving 10 bases between. Germline V gives CDR1 SQVTM, CDR2 ANQGSEA. CDR3 loop: CSAGTDSYEQYF. The CDR3 nucleotides read TGCAGCGCCGGGACGGACTCCTACGAGCAGTACTTC.

The V and J genes are TRBV5-1 and TRBJ2-1; 7 bases map to TRBD1. Trimming removed 1 base from V and 6 bases from J; junction bases left unmatched: 4. This CDR3 region has 14 residues. Germline-derived CDR1 and CDR2 are SGHRS and YFSETQ. The CDR3 DNA is TGCGCCAGCAGCTTGAGGGGACAGCTCAATGAGCAGTTCTTC. Translated: CASSLRGQLNEQFF.